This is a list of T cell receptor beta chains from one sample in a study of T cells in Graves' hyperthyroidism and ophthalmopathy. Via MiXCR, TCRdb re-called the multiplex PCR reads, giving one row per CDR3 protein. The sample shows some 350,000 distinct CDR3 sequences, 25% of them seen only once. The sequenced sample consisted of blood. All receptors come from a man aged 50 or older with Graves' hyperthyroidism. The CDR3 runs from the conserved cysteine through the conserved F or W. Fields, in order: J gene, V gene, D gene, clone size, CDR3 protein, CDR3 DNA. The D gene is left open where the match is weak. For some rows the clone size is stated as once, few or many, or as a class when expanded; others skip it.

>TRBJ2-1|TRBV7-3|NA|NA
CASSQESKLGYEQFF
TGCGCCAGCAGCCAGGAGAGTAAATTGGGGTATGAGCAGTTCTTC
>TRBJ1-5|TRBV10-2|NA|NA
CASSESTVGQPQHF
TGCGCCAGCAGTGAGTCGACAGTGGGTCAGCCCCAGCATTTT
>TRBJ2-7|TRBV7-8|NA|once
CASSLRSLSYEQYF
TGTGCCAGCAGCCTGAGATCGCTCTCCTACGAGCAGTACTTC
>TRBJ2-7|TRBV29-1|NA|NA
CSVEKPGRDEQYF
TGCAGCGTTGAAAAACCGGGGCGGGACGAGCAGTACTTC
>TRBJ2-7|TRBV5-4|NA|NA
CASSSRDPSGRQYF
TGTGCCAGCAGCTCCCGAGACCCCTCCGGTAGGCAGTACTTC
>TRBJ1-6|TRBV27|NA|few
CASSLDRVGYSPLHF
TGTGCCAGCAGTTTGGACAGAGTAGGGTATTCACCCCTCCACTTT
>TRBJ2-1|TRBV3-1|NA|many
CASSQDRYNEQFF
TGTGCCAGCAGCCAGGATCGGTACAATGAGCAGTTCTTC
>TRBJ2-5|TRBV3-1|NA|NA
CASSPPDAETQYF
TGTGCCAGCAGCCCTCCTGATGCAGAGACCCAGTACTTC
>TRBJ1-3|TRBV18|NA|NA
CASSPTGFGDTIYF
TGTGCCAGCTCACCTACAGGATTTGGGGACACCATATATTTT
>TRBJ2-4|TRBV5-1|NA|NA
CASSLESLTGSLRQRNIQYF
TGCGCCAGCAGCTTGGAATCCCTAACAGGGAGCCTAAGACAACGAAACATTCAGTACTTC
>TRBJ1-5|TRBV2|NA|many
CASSDGTGQPQHF
TGTGCCAGCAGTGACGGGACCGGTCAGCCCCAGCATTTT
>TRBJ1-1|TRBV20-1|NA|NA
CSARDGGQGTEAFF
TGCAGTGCTAGAGATGGGGGCCAGGGCACTGAAGCTTTCTTT
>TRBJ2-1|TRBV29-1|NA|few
CSVELGLRYNEQFF
TGCAGCGTTGAACTAGGACTACGTTACAATGAGCAGTTCTTC
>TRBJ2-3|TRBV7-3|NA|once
CASSASAGRTDTQYF
TGTGCCAGCAGCGCCTCAGCGGGCAGGACAGATACGCAGTATTTT
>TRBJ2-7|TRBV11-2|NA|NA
CASSLGGVFYEQYF
TGTGCCAGCAGCTTAGGAGGGGTCTTCTACGAGCAGTACTTC
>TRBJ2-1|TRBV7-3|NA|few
CASSPSDSYNEQFF
TGTGCCAGCAGCCCTAGCGACTCCTACAATGAGCAGTTCTTC
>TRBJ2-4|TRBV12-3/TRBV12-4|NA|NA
CASSLSTRVAKNIQYF
TGTGCCAGCAGTTTGAGTACAAGGGTAGCCAAAAACATTCAGTACTTC
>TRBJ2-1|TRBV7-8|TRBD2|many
CASSPERTSWAEQFF
TGTGCCAGCAGCCCAGAGAGGACTAGCTGGGCCGAGCAGTTCTTC
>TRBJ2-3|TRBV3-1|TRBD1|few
CASSQARTGATTDTQYF
TGTGCCAGCAGCCAAGCGAGGACAGGGGCCACCACAGATACGCAGTATTTT
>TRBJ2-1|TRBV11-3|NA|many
CASSLQDGVQFF
TGTGCCAGCAGCCTCCAGGACGGCGTGCAGTTCTTC